This T cell receptor (beta chain) was identified in a study of T cell changes during pregnancy in multiple sclerosis. The ends lost 5 bases at V and 6 bases at J; junction bases unmatched: 3. This CDR3 is built from 15 residues. Per the germline V gene, CDR1 is SNHLY and CDR2 is FYNNEI. Repertoires were generated with immunoSEQ multiplex PCR, while TCRdb's copy carries only in-frame clones and drops some. The data show about 100,000 clones, around 92% seen once. This TCR came from a female donor with multiple sclerosis, enrolled in a pregnancy study. The sample was peripheral blood, taken after pregnancy. The chain couples TRBV2 to TRBJ2-1, with 14 bases matching TRBD2. The CDR3 DNA follows: TGTGCCAGCAGTCCCGGACTAGCGGGGGGCAATGAGCAGTTCTTC. It codes for CASSPGLAGGNEQFF.